The 24 T cell receptor beta chains presented below share a single source sample, sequenced in a study of beta chain features in type 1 diabetes. Expressed TCRB transcripts got sequenced, as all isolated RNA was reverse transcribed. Profiled with immunoSEQ multiplex PCR; TCRdb holds only in-frame clones, not every one. The table includes around 430,000 clones, roughly 31% detected once. The sample consisted of naive CD4+ T cells from blood. These receptors all come from a man aged 18 to 30 in good health.

This clone was counted a few times. The rearrangement links TRBV30 to TRBJ2-7; the D is unclear. The germline CDR1 and CDR2 sequences are GTSNPN and SVGIG (reference sequence). V lost 4 bases, J lost 4 bases, and 17 bases lay in between. CDR3 size: 14 residues. CDR3 sequence reads: CAWNGGRQSYEQYF. The CDR3 DNA follows: TGTGCCTGGAATGGTGGACGGCAATCGTACGAGCAGTACTTC.

The CDR3 sequence is CASSPGLAYNEQFF. The CDR3, as DNA: TGTGCCAGCAGCCCGGGACTAGCCTACAATGAGCAGTTCTTC. The rearrangement links TRBV11-2 to TRBJ2-1; 8 nucleotides line up with TRBD2. From germline, CDR1 is SGHAT and CDR2 FQNNGV. The J segment lost 2 bases and the V segment lost 5 bases, leaving 2 bases of the junction unmatched. This CDR3 is built from 14 residues. The full variable domain, its missing parts supplied by reference TRBV11-2 and TRBJ2-1, is EAGVAQSPRYKIIEKRQSVAFWCNPISGHATLYWYQQILGQGPKLLIQFQNNGVVDDSQLPKDRFSAERLKGVDSTLKIQPAKLEDSAVYLCASSPGLAYNEQFFGPGTRLTVL.

The chain uses TRBV29-1 and TRBJ2-1; 7 bases align to TRBD2. The ends lost 6 bases at V and 2 bases at J; junction bases unmatched: 10. The CDR3 contains 15 residues. The germline V gene encodes CDR1 SQVTM and CDR2 ANQGSEA. The CDR3 is CSVPPAAGPYNEQFF. In DNA form, the CDR3 reads TGCAGCGTCCCCCCCGCAGCGGGGCCCTACAATGAGCAGTTCTTC.

The chain couples TRBV30 to TRBJ2-7, with 7 bases aligning to TRBD1. Looked up from germline, CDR1 is GTSNPN and CDR2 is SVGIG (reference sequence). This CDR3 contains 14 residues. J gave up 9 bases and V 4 bases, and 15 bases lay outside the gene matches. This CDR3 reads CAWTLRQGHLGQYF. Written as DNA, the CDR3 is TGTGCCTGGACCCTACGACAGGGCCATCTTGGGCAGTACTTC.

The chain uses TRBV11-2 and TRBJ2-3; 12 nucleotides align to TRBD1. The CDR3 spans 15 residues. Trimming at V came to 6 bases and at J to 4 bases, leaving 5 bases not matched to a gene. CDR1 and CDR2 from the germline V gene are SGHAT and FQNNGV. The CDR3 DNA sequence: TGTGCCAGCAGACCTGGGACAGGGGGCCCAGATACGCAGTATTTT. Translation gives CASRPGTGGPDTQYF. Based on the CDR3 plus reference TRBV11-2 and TRBJ2-3, the full variable domain is EAGVAQSPRYKIIEKRQSVAFWCNPISGHATLYWYQQILGQGPKLLIQFQNNGVVDDSQLPKDRFSAERLKGVDSTLKIQPAKLEDSAVYLCASRPGTGGPDTQYFGPGTRLTVL.

This chain links TRBV5-1 with TRBJ2-4, with TRBD1 as a possible D gene (6 bases). The CDR3 spans 18 residues. CDR1 is SGHRS, CDR2 YFSETQ, per germline. Deletions cut 4 bases from V and 0 bases from J, with 20 bases between. CDR3 amino acids: CASSLEELQGLAKNIQYF. The CDR3 bases are TGCGCCAGCAGCCTGGAGGAATTACAGGGTCTAGCCAAAAACATTCAGTACTTC. Full variable domain (outside the CDR3, taken from reference TRBV5-1 and TRBJ2-4): KAGVTQTPRYLIKTRGQQVTLSCSPISGHRSVSWYQQTPGQGLQFLFEYFSETQRNKGNFPGRFSGRQFSNSRSEMNVSTLELGDSALYLCASSLEELQGLAKNIQYFGAGTRLSVL.

This clone was detected a few times. The genes are TRBV4-3 and TRBJ1-1; D possibly corresponds to TRBD1 (6 bases). The length of the CDR3 is 15 residues. Trimming cost V 4 bases and J 4 bases, with 16 bases left between them. Germline V gene sequence: CDR1 LGHNA, CDR2 YSLEER. The CDR3 region is CASSPEGGRGTEAFF. Here the CDR3 DNA reads TGCGCCAGCAGCCCCGAGGGGGGTAGGGGCACTGAAGCTTTCTTT.

This clone was observed a few times. J is TRBJ1-2 and V is TRBV30; 12 bases agree with TRBD1. This CDR3 spans 15 amino acids. Trimming at V came to 4 bases and at J to 7 bases, leaving 10 bases not matched to a gene. Germline lookup yields CDR1 GTSNPN and CDR2 SVGIG (reference sequence). CDR3 protein: CAWTRRGTGGFGYTF. The CDR3 DNA reads TGTGCCTGGACCCGACGGGGGACAGGGGGCTTTGGCTACACCTTC.

The chain uses TRBV5-1 and TRBJ2-7; unclear D gene. V was shortened by 0 bases and J by 0 bases, with 7 bases between the two germline ends. In germline, CDR1 is SGHRS, CDR2 YFSETQ. CDR3 length: 14 amino acids. CDR3 DNA sequence: TGCGCCAGCAGCTTGGAGCCGGTCTCCTACGAGCAGTACTTC. Its protein product is CASSLEPVSYEQYF.

V usage is TRBV7-3 and J usage is TRBJ2-2; TRBD1 or TRBD2 may be the D gene (5 bases each). Per germline, CDR1 SGHTA and CDR2 FQGTGA. The length of the CDR3 is 17 residues. Trimming shortened V by 4 bases and J by 0 bases, and 15 bases separated the two germline ends. DNA for the CDR3: TGTGCCAGCAGCTCCGCCGGGACGGTTACGAACACCGGGGAGCTGTTTTTT. Its translation: CASSSAGTVTNTGELFF.

This clone was counted a few times. The chain employs TRBV11-2 and TRBJ2-7; the D call may be TRBD1 or TRBD2 (5 bases each). This CDR3 spans 15 amino acids. Trimming shortened V by 6 bases and J by 0 bases, and 15 bases separated the two germline ends. Germline V CDR1 and CDR2: SGHAT, FQNNGV. For the CDR3, the DNA is TGTGCCAGCAGGATACCGGGACGGGGCTCCTACGAGCAGTACTTC. Translating gives CASRIPGRGSYEQYF.

In its sample, this clone was seen a few times. The chain combines TRBV30 with TRBJ1-2; the match to TRBD1 covers 9 bases. CDR1 GTSNPN and CDR2 SVGIG come from the germline V gene (reference sequence). The V and J ends lost 2 bases and 7 bases, in that order; junction bases with no gene match: 14. The length of the CDR3 is 16 residues. The chain's CDR3 is CAWSPRQGVTRGGYTF. The CDR3 nucleotides read TGTGCCTGGAGTCCCCGACAGGGGGTAACTCGAGGTGGCTACACCTTC.

This clone appeared a few times. The sample has other DNA sequences that encode this CDR3 too. This rearrangement joins TRBV2 to TRBJ2-1; D is undetermined. Trimming took 5 bases from V and 7 from J, leaving 6 bases between them. The germline V gene has CDR1 SNHLY and CDR2 FYNNEI. The CDR3 runs 11 residues. CDR3 nucleotides: TGTGCCAGCAGTCCTTATAATGAGCAGTTCTTC. Translation: CASSPYNEQFF.

In this sample, this clone turned up once. The chain combines TRBV6-1 with TRBJ1-5, with 10 bases matching TRBD1. V lost 7 bases and J lost 5; bases outside the gene matches: 2. The CDR3 has 13 residues. Germline assignment: CDR1 MNHNS and CDR2 SASEGT. The CDR3 sequence is CASIGQGDQPQHF. Here the CDR3 DNA reads TGTGCCAGCATCGGACAGGGGGATCAGCCCCAGCATTTT.

This clone was observed a few times. The chain combines TRBV29-1 with TRBJ2-1, with no clear D. CDR3 size: 13 residues. Germline lookup yields CDR1 SQVTM and CDR2 ANQGSEA. Trimming stripped 4 bases from V and 0 bases from J, with 7 bases between. The CDR3 spells CSVGLRSYNEQFF. The CDR3 DNA is TGCAGCGTTGGTTTGCGCTCCTACAATGAGCAGTTCTTC.

This clone was observed a few times. The chain recombines TRBV4-1 with TRBJ2-2; D possibly corresponds to TRBD1 (6 bases). The CDR3 covers 15 residues. Germline-derived CDR1 and CDR2 are MGHRA and YSYEKL. V shed 1 base and J shed 7 bases, with 13 bases lying between them. CDR3 sequence: CASSQAPQGFGELFF. The CDR3 DNA reads TGCGCCAGCAGCCAAGCCCCGCAGGGGTTCGGGGAGCTGTTTTTT.

This chain joins TRBV25-1 and TRBJ1-2; D unresolved. CDR3 length: 14 amino acids. The germline CDR1 and CDR2 sequences are MGHDK and SYGVNS. Trimming shortened V by 1 base and J by 4 bases, and 10 bases separated the two germline ends. The CDR3 region is CASSEFDTPYGYTF. The DNA of the CDR3 is TGTGCCAGCAGTGAATTTGACACGCCCTATGGCTACACCTTC.

Points on this clone: Lacking the conserved final phenylalanine or tryptophan, this CDR3 likely reflects a read error. The DNA is left out, because the CDR3 cannot be placed on it with certainty; the CDR3 is given as TCRdb lists it. V and J are TRBV6-1 and TRBJ2-3; the table calls TRBD2, which could not be checked here. Germline CDR1 MNHNS, CDR2 SASEGT. The CDR3 spans 15 residues, counting both ends. CDR3 sequence: CASSEGGPTSGIRVG.

The CDR3 DNA is TGCGCCAGCAGCCAAGCTGGTACCCGGAGCTCCTACAATGAGCAGTTCTTC. This translates into CASSQAGTRSSYNEQFF. This chain joins TRBV4-1 and TRBJ2-1; D ambiguous. The CDR3 is made up of 17 amino acids. The V end lost 1 base, the J end lost 0 bases, and 13 bases lay between the germline ends. Germline CDR1 MGHRA, CDR2 YSYEKL.

In this sample, this clone turned up a few times. The chain joins TRBV7-2 to TRBJ2-7, with a possible D match to TRBD1 (5 bases). Deletions cut 2 bases from V and 5 bases from J, with 13 bases between. Germline CDR1 and CDR2: SGHTA and FQGNSA. This CDR3 has 14 residues. The CDR3 reads CASSLRRDGNEQYF. Here the CDR3 DNA reads TGTGCCAGCAGCTTACGCAGGGATGGTAACGAGCAGTACTTC. Full variable domain (remainder filled in from reference TRBV7-2 and TRBJ2-7): GAGVSQSPSNKVTEKGKDVELRCDPISGHTALYWYRQSLGQGLEFLIYFQGNSAPDKSGLPSDRFSAERTGGSVSTLTIQRTQQEDSAVYLCASSLRRDGNEQYFGPGTRLTVT.

Written as DNA, the CDR3 is TGTGCCTGGAGTGTACGCCTAGCGGGAGAAATCGAGCAGTACTTC. This codes for CAWSVRLAGEIEQYF. The chain is built from TRBV30 and TRBJ2-7; TRBD2 agrees at 10 bases. Germline V gives CDR1 GTSNPN, CDR2 SVGIG (reference sequence). With V trimmed by 0 bases and J by 6 bases, 8 bases remained unmatched. The CDR3 is 15 residues long.

This clone was seen only a few times. Other DNA sequences in this sample translate to the same CDR3. V is TRBV29-1 and J is TRBJ1-2; D is possibly TRBD1 (6 bases). V was cut by 7 bases and J by 2 bases, with 11 bases left in between. The CDR3 runs 12 residues. Germline lookup yields CDR1 SQVTM and CDR2 ANQGSEA. Here the CDR3 DNA reads TGCAGCGGTGGGCAGGGGAACTATGGCTACACCTTC. Its protein is CSGGQGNYGYTF.

This clone was seen only a few times. The chain links TRBV20-1 to TRBJ2-4; D remains ambiguous. The CDR3 loop spans 11 amino acids. Germline loops: CDR1 DFQATT, CDR2 SNEGSKA (reference sequence). Trimming left V 5 bases short and J 5 bases short, with 7 bases between. CDR3 residues: CSAPTQNIQYF. CDR3 DNA sequence: TGCAGTGCTCCAACCCAAAACATTCAGTACTTC.

The rearrangement uses TRBV28 and TRBJ2-3; tentatively, D is TRBD2 (6 bases). The V end lost 6 bases, the J end lost 2 bases, and 12 bases lay between the germline ends. This CDR3 spans 14 amino acids. Germline assignment: CDR1 MDHEN and CDR2 SYDVKM. The CDR3 DNA is TGTGCCAGCAGCCCCCCGGGAGACACAGATACGCAGTATTTT. Encoded protein: CASSPPGDTDTQYF.